What follows are 20 T cell receptor beta chains derived from one specimen sequenced in a study of T cell changes during pregnancy in multiple sclerosis. Profiled with immunoSEQ multiplex PCR; TCRdb holds only in-frame clones, not every one. The table lists about 68,000 clones, about 90% of them singletons. This sample comprised peripheral blood, obtained in the second trimester of pregnancy. These receptors came from a female donor in good health, enrolled as a control in a pregnancy study.

The V gene is TRBV28, the J gene TRBJ2-7; 16 bases align to TRBD2. Germline CDR1 is MDHEN and CDR2 is SYDVKM. The J segment lost 3 bases and the V segment lost 5 bases, leaving 7 bases of the junction unmatched. The CDR3 length is 17 residues. CDR3 protein: CASSLGTSGRAGYEQYF. For the CDR3, the DNA is TGTGCCAGCAGTCTTGGGACTAGCGGGAGGGCCGGCTACGAGCAGTACTTC.

The CDR3 region has the DNA TGTGCCAGCAGACCAAAGACCTACGGGGGAGGCTATGGCTACACCTTC. The encoded protein is CASRPKTYGGGYGYTF. V usage is TRBV28 and J usage is TRBJ1-2, with D perhaps TRBD1 (5 bases). Germline-derived CDR1 and CDR2 are MDHEN and SYDVKM. Trimming removed 6 bases at V and 4 bases at J, with 21 bases between. CDR3 size: 16 residues.

The chain carries TRBV30 and TRBJ2-3, with TRBD2 matching over 8 bases. With V trimmed by 5 bases and J by 7 bases, 2 bases remained unmatched. Germline V CDR1 and CDR2: GTSNPN, SVGIG (reference sequence). This CDR3 has 11 amino acids. The CDR3 is CAWDSGNTQYF. DNA of the CDR3: TGTGCCTGGGATAGCGGGAATACGCAGTATTTT.

The V and J genes are TRBV28 and TRBJ1-4; D is uncertain. The CDR3 loop spans 15 amino acids. CDR1 MDHEN and CDR2 SYDVKM come from the germline V gene. V was trimmed by 2 bases and J by 3 bases, leaving 10 bases between them. This CDR3 is CASSLDRASNEKLFF. Written as DNA, the CDR3 is TGTGCCAGCAGTTTAGATCGAGCCTCTAATGAAAAACTGTTTTTT. Full variable domain (rest looked up from reference TRBV28 and TRBJ1-4): DVKVTQSSRYLVKRTGEKVFLECVQDMDHENMFWYRQDPGLGLRLIYFSYDVKMKEKGDIPEGYSVSREKKERFSLILESASTNQTSMYLCASSLDRASNEKLFFGSGTQLSVL.

The chain is built from TRBV6-1 and TRBJ1-2; D is uncertain. The germline V gene has CDR1 MNHNS and CDR2 SASEGT. The V end lost 4 bases, the J end lost 1 base, and 7 bases lay between the germline ends. CDR3 length: 13 amino acids. The CDR3 sequence: CASSVSRNYGYTF. CDR3 coding DNA: TGTGCCAGCAGTGTGTCCCGTAACTATGGCTACACCTTC.

The chain has TRBV2 and TRBJ2-5, with 10 bases identical to TRBD1. Germline CDR1 reads SNHLY; CDR2 reads FYNNEI. The CDR3 is 15 residues long. Losses at the gene ends were 5 bases for V and 1 base for J; bases not matched to a gene: 4. CDR3 in DNA: TGTGCCAGCAGTACGGGACAGGGGACCCAAGAGACCCAGTACTTC. This encodes CASSTGQGTQETQYF.

The rearrangement joins TRBV4-2 to TRBJ2-5; 7 bases agree with TRBD2. CDR1 LGHNA and CDR2 YNFKEQ come from the germline V gene. This CDR3 region has 13 residues. V trimming: 0 bases; J trimming: 5 bases; junction bases outside the gene matches: 0. Here the CDR3 reads CASSQEGGETQYF. CDR3 DNA sequence: TGTGCCAGCAGCCAAGAGGGAGGGGAGACCCAGTACTTC.

The chain links TRBV28 to TRBJ2-3; D uncertain. The CDR3 is made up of 15 amino acids. Deletions cut 2 bases from V and 5 bases from J, with 14 bases between. Germline CDR1 is MDHEN and CDR2 is SYDVKM. The CDR3 sequence: CASSLRGTLRDTQYF. The CDR3 DNA follows: TGTGCCAGCAGTTTAAGAGGTACCCTCCGAGATACGCAGTATTTT.

This clone was detected once. The chain links TRBV9 to TRBJ1-3; 7 positions agree with TRBD1. CDR1 and CDR2 (germline): SGDLS, YYNGEE. V shed 4 bases and J 0 bases; nucleotides not matched to a gene: 4. CDR3 length equals 15 residues. The CDR3 is CASSRTGDSGNTIYF. The CDR3 DNA reads TGTGCCAGCAGCCGAACAGGGGACTCTGGAAACACCATATATTTT.

The DNA of the CDR3 is TGTGCCAGCAGTCACAGGGGTTACGGCTATGGCTACACCTTC. Residues: CASSHRGYGYGYTF. The gene calls are TRBV7-9 and TRBJ1-2; 7 nucleotides agree with TRBD1. Germline lookup yields CDR1 SEHNR and CDR2 FQNEAQ (reference sequence). This CDR3 comprises 14 residues. V dropped 6 bases and J dropped 4; count of bases not matched to a gene: 8.

CDR3 bases: TGTGCCAGCAGGCAGGGTCCTGAAGCTTTCTTT. This gives the protein CASRQGPEAFF. The V gene is TRBV2, the J gene TRBJ1-1; tentative D call: TRBD1 (5 bases). This CDR3 is built from 11 residues. Germline assignment: CDR1 SNHLY and CDR2 FYNNEI. The V and J ends lost 6 bases and 6 bases respectively, with 8 bases between them.

For the CDR3, the DNA is TGTGCCAGCATCCCCCAGGGGTACTGGGAGGGCTACACCTTC. Its protein is CASIPQGYWEGYTF. The J gene is TRBJ1-2, the V gene TRBV5-6, with D possibly TRBD1 on 6 matching bases. Germline CDR1 and CDR2: SGHDT and YYEEEE. Between the trimmed V and J ends, which lost 6 bases and 8 bases, there was a span of 20 bases. CDR3 length: 14 residues.

The chain couples TRBV7-6 to TRBJ2-1; maybe TRBD1 (5 bases). The CDR3 totals 16 residues. Between the trimmed V and J ends, which lost 1 base and 0 bases, there was a span of 10 bases. CDR1 is SGHVS and CDR2 is FNYEAQ in the germline V gene. The CDR3 here is CASSLGGRSSYNEQFF. CDR3 nucleotide sequence: TGTGCCAGCAGCTTAGGGGGCCGAAGCTCCTACAATGAGCAGTTCTTC.

The chain links TRBV7-2 to TRBJ2-2; 7 nucleotides agree with TRBD2. V was clipped by 5 bases and J by 1 base; unmatched bases: 1. This CDR3 region has 14 residues. Germline values: CDR1 SGHTA, CDR2 FQGNSA. The CDR3 DNA follows: TGTGCCAGCAGCCCTAGCGGGAACACCGGGGAGCTGTTTTTT. Translating gives CASSPSGNTGELFF.

The chain employs TRBV11-2 and TRBJ2-3, with 9 bases fitting TRBD1. V lost 3 bases and J lost 4; bases outside the gene matches: 8. Germline CDR1 and CDR2: SGHAT and FQNNGV. The CDR3 contains 16 residues. The CDR3 DNA reads as TGTGCCAGCAGCTTGAATACAGGGGGCCGGTCAGATACGCAGTATTTT. Protein: CASSLNTGGRSDTQYF.

This chain connects TRBV27 to TRBJ1-5, with 7 bases lining up with TRBD1. The CDR3 has 15 amino acids. Unmatched junction bases numbered 6, after V lost 3 bases and J lost 4 bases. CDR1 is MNHEY and CDR2 is SMNVEV in the germline V gene (reference sequence). The CDR3 reads CASSLSGQLNQPQHF. The CDR3 DNA follows: TGTGCCAGCAGTTTGTCGGGACAGTTGAATCAGCCCCAGCATTTT.

The chain has TRBV7-3 and TRBJ2-1; TRBD2 might be the D (5 bases). Germline V CDR1 and CDR2: SGHTA, FQGTGA. The CDR3 is 13 residues long. Trimming cost V 5 bases and J 6 bases, with 11 bases left between them. The CDR3: CASSVTRFNEQFF. The CDR3, as DNA: TGTGCCAGCAGCGTTACTAGGTTCAATGAGCAGTTCTTC. The full variable domain, in which reference TRBV7-3 and TRBJ2-1 provide the parts outside the CDR3, is GAGVSQTPSNKVTEKGKYVELRCDPISGHTALYWYRQSLGQGPEFLIYFQGTGAADDSGLPNDRFFAVRPEGSVSTLKIQRTERGDSAVYLCASSVTRFNEQFFGPGTRLTVL.

The gene calls are TRBV12-5 and TRBJ2-1, with 14 positions matching TRBD2. Losses at the gene ends were 4 bases for V and 9 bases for J; bases not matched to a gene: 8. Germline V lookup: CDR1 LGHNT, CDR2 FRNRAP. The CDR3 extends over 16 amino acids. CDR3 sequence reads: CASGSLTSGRAVEQFF. The CDR3 DNA follows: TGTGCTAGTGGTTCCCTGACTAGCGGGAGGGCCGTTGAGCAGTTCTTC.

The gene calls are TRBV5-4 and TRBJ1-1; D unclear. V was clipped by 1 base and J by 7 bases, with 8 bases between them. CDR3 length: 12 residues. The germline CDR1 and CDR2 sequences are SGHNT and YYREEE (reference sequence). CDR3 residues: CASSLTEGEAFF. DNA for the CDR3: TGTGCCAGCAGCTTGACAGAGGGTGAAGCTTTCTTT.

This sequence joins TRBV29-1 and TRBJ2-1; D may be TRBD2 (5 bases). Germline V gives CDR1 SQVTM, CDR2 ANQGSEA. The ends were cut back, 4 bases at V and 3 bases at J, with 13 bases in the middle. This CDR3 contains 14 residues. The CDR3 spells CSVVSLGYYNEQFF. CDR3 bases: TGCAGCGTTGTATCACTAGGGTACTACAATGAGCAGTTCTTC.